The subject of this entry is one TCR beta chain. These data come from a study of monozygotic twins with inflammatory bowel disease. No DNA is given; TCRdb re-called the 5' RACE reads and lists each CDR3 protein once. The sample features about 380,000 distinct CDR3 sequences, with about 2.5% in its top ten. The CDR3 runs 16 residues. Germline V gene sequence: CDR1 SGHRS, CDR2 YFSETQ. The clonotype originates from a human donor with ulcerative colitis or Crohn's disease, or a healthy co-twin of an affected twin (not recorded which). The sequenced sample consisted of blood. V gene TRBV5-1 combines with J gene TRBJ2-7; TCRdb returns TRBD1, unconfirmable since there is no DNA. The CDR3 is CASGLLPGQGKGEQYF. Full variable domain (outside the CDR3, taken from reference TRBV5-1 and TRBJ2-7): KAGVTQTPRYLIKTRGQQVTLSCSPISGHRSVSWYQQTPGQGLQFLFEYFSETQRNKGNFPGRFSGRQFSNSRSEMNVSTLELGDSALYLCASGLLPGQGKGEQYFGPGTRLTVT.